This T cell receptor beta chain was sequenced for a study of early T cells in non-severe SARS-CoV-2 infection. The table lists this clonotype with a few counts. Germline V gene lookup returns CDR1 MNHNS and CDR2 SASEGT. The CDR3 contains 14 residues. Trimming took off 6 bases at V and 4 bases at J, with 13 bases between the two ends. Individual cDNA molecules were tagged with unique molecular identifiers. From the 5' RACE reads, TCRdb called clonotypes with MiXCR, one entry per CDR3 protein. Among just over 95,000 distinct CDR3 sequences listed, 9.5% to 12% were seen once. The receptor's source is an adult who was a healthcare worker with PCR-confirmed SARS-CoV-2 infection or an uninfected control (not recorded which). The V call is TRBV6-1, the J call TRBJ2-1; D unresolved. This specimen was whole blood, taken at baseline. The CDR3 nucleotides read TGTGCCAGCAGCCTCCTTGACGGTTACAATGAGCAGTTCTTC. Its translation is CASSLLDGYNEQFF.